The present T cell receptor beta chain was sequenced within a study of blood T cell repertoires in COVID-19. Study-wide context: Sources were T cells, B-cell-depleted T cells, or PBMCs; the material itself was cDNA or gDNA.

Clones were sequenced by immunoSEQ multiplex PCR, and TCRdb holds only the in-frame ones, with some missing. The sample carries roughly 90,000 clones, 87% recorded once. CDR1 is SGHTS, CDR2 YDEGEE, per germline. Unmatched junction bases numbered 19, after V lost 9 bases and J lost 6 bases. The CDR3 consists of 17 residues. Sequences were obtained from peripheral blood. The TCR originated in a human donor in a cohort sampled during active COVID-19. V usage is TRBV5-8 and J usage is TRBJ2-1, with TRBD2 matching over 9 bases. CDR3 region: CATSLSLAGDQGNEQFF. The DNA of the CDR3 is TGTGCCACCTCCCTATCCTTAGCGGGAGATCAAGGCAATGAGCAGTTCTTC.